The sequence of this T cell receptor beta chain was determined in a study of early T cells in non-severe SARS-CoV-2 infection. General study results and limits: Private and CD4 specificities were missed by VDJdb matching, skewed to anti-spike CD8.

V lost 0 bases and J lost 5; bases outside the gene matches: 10. The germline CDR1 and CDR2 sequences are LGHNA and YSLEER. The CDR3 spans 19 residues. At least ten counts were recorded for this clonotype. Its cognate antigen is unknown. Researchers attached unique molecular identifiers to individual cDNA molecules. TCRdb reprocessed the 5' RACE reads via MiXCR and lists one record per CDR3 protein. The sample has 25,000 to 35,000 distinct CDR3 sequences, around 6% seen once. V and J are TRBV4-3 and TRBJ2-3, with 14 bases lining up with TRBD2. This specimen consisted of whole blood, obtained at baseline. This TCR was recovered from an adult who was a healthcare worker with PCR-confirmed SARS-CoV-2 infection or an uninfected control (not recorded which). CDR3 nucleotide sequence: TGCGCCAGCAGCCAAGATAGGAAAGGACTAGCGGGGGGCGGAGATACGCAGTATTTT. This sequence encodes CASSQDRKGLAGGGDTQYF.